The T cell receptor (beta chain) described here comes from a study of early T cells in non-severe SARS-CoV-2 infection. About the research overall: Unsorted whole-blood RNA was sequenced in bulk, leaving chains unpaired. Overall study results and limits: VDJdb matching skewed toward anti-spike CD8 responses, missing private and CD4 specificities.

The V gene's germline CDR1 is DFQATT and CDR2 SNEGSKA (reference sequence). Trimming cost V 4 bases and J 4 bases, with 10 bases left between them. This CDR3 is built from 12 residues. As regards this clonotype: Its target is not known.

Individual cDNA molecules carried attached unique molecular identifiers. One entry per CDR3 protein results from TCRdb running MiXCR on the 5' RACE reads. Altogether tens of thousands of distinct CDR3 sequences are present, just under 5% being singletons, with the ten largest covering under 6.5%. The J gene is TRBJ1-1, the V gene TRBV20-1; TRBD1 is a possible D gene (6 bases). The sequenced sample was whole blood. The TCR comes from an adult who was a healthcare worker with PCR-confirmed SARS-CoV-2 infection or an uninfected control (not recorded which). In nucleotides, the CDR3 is TGCAGTGCTAAACAGGGAGGCACTGAAGCTTTCTTT. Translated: CSAKQGGTEAFF.